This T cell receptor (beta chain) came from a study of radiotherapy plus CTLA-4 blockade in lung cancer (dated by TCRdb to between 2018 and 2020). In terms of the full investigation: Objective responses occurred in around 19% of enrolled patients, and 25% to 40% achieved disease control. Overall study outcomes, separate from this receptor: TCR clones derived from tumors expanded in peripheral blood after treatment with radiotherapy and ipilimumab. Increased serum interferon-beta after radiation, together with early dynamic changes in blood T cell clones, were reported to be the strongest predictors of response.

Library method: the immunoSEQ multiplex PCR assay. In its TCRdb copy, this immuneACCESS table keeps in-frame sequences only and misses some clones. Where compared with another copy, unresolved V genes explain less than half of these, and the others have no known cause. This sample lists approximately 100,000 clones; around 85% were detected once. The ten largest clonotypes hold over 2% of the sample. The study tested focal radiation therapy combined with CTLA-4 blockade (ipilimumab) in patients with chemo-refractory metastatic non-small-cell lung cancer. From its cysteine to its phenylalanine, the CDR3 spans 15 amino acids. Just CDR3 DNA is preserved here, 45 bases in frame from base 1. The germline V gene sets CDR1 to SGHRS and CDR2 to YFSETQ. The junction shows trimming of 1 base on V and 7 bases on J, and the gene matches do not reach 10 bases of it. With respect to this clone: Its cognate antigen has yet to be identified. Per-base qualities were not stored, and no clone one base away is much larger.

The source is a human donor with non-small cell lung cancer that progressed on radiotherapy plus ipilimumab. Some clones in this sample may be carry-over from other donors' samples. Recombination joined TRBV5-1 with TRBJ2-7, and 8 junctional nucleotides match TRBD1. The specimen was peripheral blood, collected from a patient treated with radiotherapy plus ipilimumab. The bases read TGCGCCAGCAGCTTGATCCCAGGGGGCGAAGGGGAGCAGTACTTC. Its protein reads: CASSLIPGGEGEQYF.